This TCR beta chain was captured by sequencing in a study of vaccination effects on CD4 cells after COVID-19. At the level of the study: Post-vaccine sample collection fell at a median of 72 days after the second dose. The study's findings and limits: At late timepoints after vaccination, vaccine- and infection-induced clones shrank markedly.

Pools of viral peptides were used by the ViraFEST assay to expand antigen-specific CD4+ T cells ahead of sequencing. Cultured cells yielded isolated CD4+ T cells after around 9 days. Either the BNT162b2 or mRNA-1273 vaccine was given to participants in two doses. In the vaccine recipients, nucleocapsid antibodies were negative and there was no prior SARS-CoV-2 infection. The authors replaced half the medium with IL-2 medium on days 3 and 7. This clone was counted between two and nine times. The antigen remains unidentified. Only in-frame clones appear in the TCRdb table, and some are missing; sequencing was by immunoSEQ multiplex PCR. This table has about 66,000 clones, roughly 76% appearing once. Trimming left V 0 bases short and J 2 bases short, with 11 bases between. The V gene's germline CDR1 is LGHNA and CDR2 YSLEER. The CDR3 runs to 15 residues.

The chain carries TRBV4-3 and TRBJ2-7; D is ambiguous. This TCR was sampled from a human donor who received a COVID-19 vaccine. The starting material was CD4+ T cells from PBMCs cultured with HCoV-OC43 spike peptides, obtained after COVID-19 vaccination. Subset indicated: HCoV-OC43 spike overlapping peptide pool stimulation. This CDR3 reads CASSQDRSLAYEQYV. CDR3 DNA: TGCGCCAGCAGCCAAGATCGCAGCCTAGCCTACGAGCAGTACGTC.